A single sample gave rise to the 13 T cell receptor beta chains below, sequenced in a study of CD8 T cells in ankylosing spondylitis. A single record per CDR3 protein comes from TCRdb applying MiXCR to the 5' RACE reads. The sample comprises 250,000 or so distinct CDR3 sequences, 15% to 20% of which are singletons, and around 30% rests with the top ten. The sequenced material came from blood, either unsorted or a sorted T cell fraction (not recorded which). The origin of the receptors is a male donor with ankylosing spondylitis or in good health (not recorded which).

The rearrangement joins TRBV29-1 to TRBJ2-4; 8 bases are shared with TRBD2. Germline V gene lookup returns CDR1 SQVTM and CDR2 ANQGSEA. The J segment lost 6 bases and the V segment lost 6 bases, leaving 13 bases of the junction unmatched. This CDR3 region has 15 residues. The CDR3, as DNA: TGCAGCGTCGGGGTCCCGGGACTAGAAGGAAACATTCAGTACTTC. Encoded protein: CSVGVPGLEGNIQYF.

CDR3 amino acids: CSVEEGDRESYEQYF. In DNA, the CDR3 is TGCAGCGTTGAAGAAGGGGACAGGGAGTCCTACGAGCAGTACTTC. The chain uses TRBV29-1 and TRBJ2-7; 9 bases map to TRBD1. Germline V gives CDR1 SQVTM, CDR2 ANQGSEA. V shed 0 bases, J shed 1 base, and the junction held 4 bases outside the gene matches. This CDR3 contains 15 residues.

This chain connects TRBV4-2 to TRBJ2-7, with 12 bases aligning to TRBD2. Germline V gene data show CDR1 as LGHNA and CDR2 as YNFKEQ. V was pared by 1 base and J by 0 bases, with 7 bases of the junction left unmatched. The CDR3 runs 18 residues. CDR3 sequence: CASSQVLAGGALSYEQYF. Here the CDR3 DNA reads TGTGCCAGCAGCCAAGTCCTAGCGGGAGGGGCACTCTCCTACGAGCAGTACTTC.

This clonotype was picked up a small number of times. This chain connects TRBV10-3 to TRBJ2-5, with a tentative D call TRBD2 (5 bases). CDR1 ENHRY and CDR2 SYGVKD come from the germline V gene. V dropped 5 bases and J dropped 2 bases, with 9 bases sitting between them. The CDR3 has 13 residues. The DNA for the CDR3 is TGTGCCATCAGTACGGGGATTCAAGAGACCCAGTACTTC. Encoded protein: CAISTGIQETQYF.

The CDR3 bases are TGCGCCAGCAGCCATGGACAGGGCCAAGAGACCCAGTACTTC. Protein product: CASSHGQGQETQYF. V usage is TRBV4-1 and J usage is TRBJ2-5, with 8 positions matching TRBD1. This CDR3 spans 14 amino acids. The J segment lost 1 base and the V segment lost 3 bases, leaving 1 base of the junction unmatched. CDR1 is MGHRA and CDR2 is YSYEKL in the germline V gene.

This clonotype was detected ten times or more. The genes are TRBV29-1 and TRBJ2-3, with D possibly being TRBD2 (5 bases). The germline CDR1 and CDR2 sequences are SQVTM and ANQGSEA. The CDR3 consists of 13 residues. Trimming cost V 3 bases and J 5 bases, with 12 bases left between them. CDR3: CSVESGTGDTQYF. CDR3 DNA sequence: TGCAGCGTTGAGTCGGGAACCGGAGATACGCAGTATTTT.

The V call is TRBV4-1, the J call TRBJ2-1, with D possibly matching TRBD1 (6 bases). V was shortened by 6 bases and J by 4 bases, with 19 bases between the two germline ends. The CDR3 length is 16 residues. Germline V lookup: CDR1 MGHRA, CDR2 YSYEKL. CDR3 residues: CASRTSPTGFYNEQFF. Written as DNA, the CDR3 is TGCGCCAGCAGGACGTCGCCGACAGGTTTTTACAATGAGCAGTTCTTC.

This chain links TRBV12-3 or TRBV12-4 with TRBJ1-1, with TRBD1 as a possible D gene (6 bases). This CDR3 spans 15 amino acids. V was clipped by 5 bases and J by 4 bases, with 17 bases between them. CDR3 DNA sequence: TGTGCCAGCAGTCCGTGGACAGTAGAAGGCACTGAAGCTTTCTTT. It specifies CASSPWTVEGTEAFF.

This clonotype was detected a few times. J is TRBJ1-1 and V is TRBV29-1; D gene unclear. The CDR3 is 11 amino acids. Trimming left V 5 bases short and J 1 base short, with 5 bases between. The germline V gene has CDR1 SQVTM and CDR2 ANQGSEA. For the CDR3, the DNA is TGCAGCGTTTACACGAACACTGAAGCTTTCTTT. As protein: CSVYTNTEAFF.

The chain employs TRBV7-8 and TRBJ1-1; 10 bases map to TRBD1. Trimming took 8 bases from V and 6 from J; bases not matched to a gene: 6. The CDR3 runs 13 residues. Germline V gene data show CDR1 as SGHVS and CDR2 as FQNEAQ. CDR3 region: CASFSDRGAEAFF. For the CDR3, the DNA is TGTGCCAGCTTTTCGGACAGGGGGGCTGAAGCTTTCTTT.

This clonotype was detected only a few times. The chain is built from TRBV4-1 and TRBJ2-3, with a possible D match to TRBD2 (6 bases). There are 16 residues in the CDR3. Looked up from germline, CDR1 is MGHRA and CDR2 is YSYEKL. The V end lost 0 bases, the J end lost 2 bases, and 12 bases lay between the germline ends. The CDR3 DNA sequence: TGCGCCAGCAGCCAAGAGCCGGGAGCGACCACAGATACGCAGTATTTT. This codes for CASSQEPGATTDTQYF.

The chain employs TRBV4-3 and TRBJ1-2; a weak D match, TRBD1 (6 bases). In germline, CDR1 is LGHNA, CDR2 YSLEER. V was clipped by 2 bases and J by 4 bases, with 20 bases between them. The CDR3 runs to 17 residues. In nucleotides, the CDR3 is TGCGCCAGCAGCCAAAGCCCCGGACAGCTAGTTGGCTATGGCTACACCTTC. It translates to CASSQSPGQLVGYGYTF.

The CDR3 reads CASSLGWMFGYTF. CDR3 DNA: TGCGCCAGCAGCTTGGGGTGGATGTTTGGCTACACCTTC. This chain connects TRBV5-1 to TRBJ1-2; D is undetermined. Looked up from germline, CDR1 is SGHRS and CDR2 is YFSETQ. Trimming took off 0 bases at V and 7 bases at J, with 10 bases between the two ends. The CDR3 is made up of 13 amino acids.